The 28 T cell receptor beta chains below come from one sample, sequenced in a study of Graves' ophthalmopathy and Graves' hyperthyroidism. RNA transcripts yielded amplified TCR beta CDR3 regions. The first-round RT-PCR employed HTBI primers together with the Qiagen OneStep RT-PCR kit. A multiplex PCR was then performed as the second round. In TCRdb, the multiplex PCR reads were re-called with MiXCR into one record per CDR3 protein. The data hold about 390,000 distinct CDR3 sequences, with about a sixth observed a single time. Sequencing input: peripheral blood. These receptors came from an adult woman with stable Graves' hyperthyroidism.

This clonotype was seen at least ten times. The V call is TRBV12-3 or TRBV12-4, the J call TRBJ1-1; D may be TRBD1 (6 bases). V was clipped by 5 bases and J by 4 bases, with 17 bases between them. The CDR3 contains 15 residues. The CDR3 protein is CASSRARGDFTEAFF. DNA of the CDR3: TGTGCCAGCAGTCGCGCGAGGGGGGATTTCACTGAAGCTTTCTTT.

This clonotype has at least ten counts. This chain's CDR3 is CASSLVRSDYEQYF. The CDR3 DNA follows: TGTGCCAGCAGCTTAGTTCGTAGCGACTACGAGCAGTACTTC. The V call is TRBV11-2, the J call TRBJ2-7, with D possibly matching TRBD2 (5 bases). Trimming stripped 1 base from V and 3 bases from J, with 10 bases between. The CDR3 covers 14 residues. Germline values: CDR1 SGHAT, CDR2 FQNNGV.

This clonotype was seen at least ten times. This rearrangement joins TRBV28 to TRBJ2-5; the match to TRBD2 covers 9 bases. CDR1 is MDHEN, CDR2 SYDVKM, per germline. The CDR3 is 14 residues long. Losses at the gene ends were 6 bases for V and 4 bases for J; bases not matched to a gene: 6. Here the CDR3 reads CASSPSLAGETQYF. Here the CDR3 DNA reads TGTGCCAGCAGCCCTTCACTAGCGGGAGAGACCCAGTACTTC. The full variable domain, completed using reference TRBV28 and TRBJ2-5, is DVKVTQSSRYLVKRTGEKVFLECVQDMDHENMFWYRQDPGLGLRLIYFSYDVKMKEKGDIPEGYSVSREKKERFSLILESASTNQTSMYLCASSPSLAGETQYFGPGTRLLVL.

This clonotype was observed at least ten times. This chain connects TRBV28 to TRBJ2-7; tentative D call: TRBD2 (6 bases). The V end lost 5 bases, the J end lost 0 bases, and 26 bases lay between the germline ends. Germline V gene data show CDR1 as MDHEN and CDR2 as SYDVKM. The CDR3 contains 19 residues. This CDR3 reads CASSRWDFITRIPSYEQYF. Here the CDR3 DNA reads TGTGCCAGCAGTAGATGGGACTTCATCACCCGCATCCCCTCCTACGAGCAGTACTTC.

The chain has TRBV11-2 and TRBJ2-7; a possible D gene is TRBD2 (6 bases). CDR1 is SGHAT, CDR2 FQNNGV, per germline. The V end lost 6 bases, the J end lost 6 bases, and 21 bases lay between the germline ends. This CDR3 is 15 amino acids long. This chain's CDR3 is CASRPPGRGGAEQYF. The CDR3 DNA reads TGTGCCAGCAGACCTCCCGGTCGAGGCGGGGCCGAGCAGTACTTC.

The sample holds many counts of this clonotype. The gene calls are TRBV7-9 and TRBJ2-7; TRBD2 matches at 13 bases. Losses at the gene ends were 5 bases for V and 3 bases for J; bases not matched to a gene: 4. CDR3 size: 15 residues. Germline loops: CDR1 SEHNR, CDR2 FQNEAQ (reference sequence). The CDR3 nucleotides read TGTGCCAGCAGCCAATGGACTAGCGGGAGCTACGAGCAGTACTTC. Protein product: CASSQWTSGSYEQYF.

This clonotype appeared many times. The V gene is TRBV2, the J gene TRBJ2-5, with TRBD2 as a possible D gene (5 bases). The CDR3 is made up of 14 amino acids. The V gene lost 4 bases and the J gene lost 3 bases, with 12 bases spanning the gap. Germline-derived CDR1 and CDR2 are SNHLY and FYNNEI. CDR3 bases: TGTGCCAGCAGTGGTGGTAGCGCGAAAGAGACCCAGTACTTC. It yields the protein CASSGGSAKETQYF.

In this sample, this clonotype turned up many times. The rearrangement links TRBV7-2 to TRBJ2-5; 7 bases match TRBD2. Unmatched junction bases numbered 2, after V lost 6 bases and J lost 4 bases. The germline V gene has CDR1 SGHTA and CDR2 FQGNSA. There are 12 residues in the CDR3. In DNA, the CDR3 is TGTGCCAGCAGTGGGACTATAGAGACCCAGTACTTC. Translated: CASSGTIETQYF.

This clonotype was picked up many times. This chain links TRBV29-1 with TRBJ2-2; D gene ambiguous. The CDR3 covers 13 residues. The ends were cut back, 3 bases at V and 12 bases at J, with 17 bases in the middle. CDR1 and CDR2 from the germline V gene are SQVTM and ANQGSEA. This chain's CDR3 is CSVDLSGFGQLFF. The CDR3 nucleotides read TGCAGCGTTGACCTCTCCGGATTCGGACAGCTGTTTTTT.

There are many counts of this clonotype. The rearrangement uses TRBV30 and TRBJ2-7; TRBD1 or TRBD2 may be the D gene (5 bases each). From germline, CDR1 is GTSNPN and CDR2 SVGIG (reference sequence). Trimming removed 2 bases at V and 1 base at J, with 21 bases between. This CDR3 is built from 17 residues. The CDR3 here is CAWSSHGWGKKSYEQYF. CDR3 nucleotides: TGTGCCTGGAGTTCTCACGGGTGGGGGAAGAAATCCTACGAGCAGTACTTC.

This clonotype was seen repeatedly, ten times or more. V gene TRBV11-2 combines with J gene TRBJ2-5, with TRBD2 as a possible D gene (5 bases). Germline V gives CDR1 SGHAT, CDR2 FQNNGV. The CDR3 sequence is 13 residues long. Trimming removed 2 bases at V and 4 bases at J, with 8 bases between. CDR3 sequence reads: CASSLFRGETQYF. The CDR3 region has the DNA TGTGCCAGCAGCTTATTCCGGGGAGAGACCCAGTACTTC.

This clonotype was recorded at least ten times. The gene calls are TRBV7-2 and TRBJ2-7; tentatively, D is TRBD1 (6 bases). Between the trimmed V and J ends, which lost 3 bases and 1 base, there was a span of 10 bases. This CDR3 is built from 14 residues. Germline loops: CDR1 SGHTA, CDR2 FQGNSA. CDR3: CASSFPGTSYEQYF. DNA of the CDR3: TGTGCCAGCAGCTTTCCGGGGACATCCTACGAGCAGTACTTC.

This clonotype was counted many times. This rearrangement joins TRBV12-3 or TRBV12-4 to TRBJ2-5; D is possibly TRBD2 (6 bases). The CDR3 spans 15 residues. V was trimmed by 3 bases and J by 1 base, leaving 12 bases between them. CDR3 in amino acids: CASSLSGDAQETQYF. The CDR3 DNA sequence: TGTGCCAGCAGTTTGTCGGGGGACGCCCAAGAGACCCAGTACTTC.

The J gene is TRBJ1-2, the V gene TRBV24-1, with D hard to call. V was cut by 1 base and J by 3 bases, with 8 bases left in between. The CDR3 spans 14 residues. Germline assignment: CDR1 KGHDR and CDR2 SFDVKD. In nucleotides, the CDR3 is TGTGCCACCAGTGATTTAGACTGGGACTATGGCTACACCTTC. It translates to CATSDLDWDYGYTF.

The rearrangement joins TRBV29-1 to TRBJ2-7; 9 bases align to TRBD1. Trimming cost V 4 bases and J 2 bases; bases outside gene matches: 6. The CDR3 runs to 14 residues. Germline V gene lookup returns CDR1 SQVTM and CDR2 ANQGSEA. The CDR3 loop reads CSVAGQGPPYEQYF. The DNA for the CDR3 is TGCAGCGTTGCCGGACAGGGGCCTCCCTACGAGCAGTACTTC.

The table lists this clonotype with many counts. In nucleotides, the CDR3 is TGCAGTGCTAGAGATTTAAGGGGGAACACTGAAGCTTTCTTT. Translation gives CSARDLRGNTEAFF. The genes are TRBV20-1 and TRBJ1-1, with a possible D match to TRBD1 (5 bases). This CDR3 contains 14 residues. The germline gives CDR1 DFQATT, CDR2 SNEGSKA (reference sequence). Trimming stripped 0 bases from V and 1 base from J, with 9 bases between.

There are many counts of this clonotype. The chain joins TRBV6-5 to TRBJ1-1; 9 nucleotides align to TRBD1. The V and J ends lost 6 bases and 1 base, in that order; junction bases with no gene match: 9. The germline CDR1 and CDR2 sequences are MNHEY and SVGAGI. This CDR3 contains 16 residues. The CDR3 DNA follows: TGTGCCAGCAGGCGAACAGGGGGCTACCAGAACACTGAAGCTTTCTTT. Protein sequence: CASRRTGGYQNTEAFF.

This clonotype has a count of ten or more. The rearrangement links TRBV24-1 to TRBJ2-5, with 8 bases lining up with TRBD1. Germline trimming cut 1 base from V and 2 bases from J; bases unmatched to any gene: 5. Germline-derived CDR1 and CDR2 are KGHDR and SFDVKD. The CDR3 contains 16 residues. CDR3 coding DNA: TGTGCCACCAGTGATTTCGGCAGGGGGCGGCAAGAGACCCAGTACTTC. Translating it yields CATSDFGRGRQETQYF.

This rearrangement joins TRBV5-1 to TRBJ2-5; 14 bases agree with TRBD2. The length of the CDR3 is 17 residues. V lost 4 bases, J lost 4 bases, and 9 bases stayed unmatched. The germline gives CDR1 SGHRS, CDR2 YFSETQ. CDR3 DNA: TGCGCCAGCAGCACCCCGGGACTAGCGGGAGTACGAGAGACCCAGTACTTC. Protein product: CASSTPGLAGVRETQYF.

This clonotype was seen at least ten times. This chain connects TRBV28 to TRBJ1-2; unclear D gene. The V gene's germline CDR1 is MDHEN and CDR2 SYDVKM. Trimming removed 8 bases from V and 5 bases from J, with 12 bases in between. The CDR3 has 12 amino acids. CDR3 loop: CASAYQAYGYTF. DNA of the CDR3: TGTGCCAGCGCCTACCAAGCTTATGGCTACACCTTC.

This clonotype was seen at least ten times. This sequence joins TRBV11-2 and TRBJ2-7; D unclear. There are 16 residues in the CDR3. Germline V gene lookup returns CDR1 SGHAT and CDR2 FQNNGV. V was pared by 3 bases and J by 2 bases, with 17 bases between. DNA for the CDR3: TGTGCCAGCAGCTTTCAACTCGCTGCTGCGGCCTACGAGCAGTACTTC. It is translated as CASSFQLAAAAYEQYF. Using reference TRBV11-2 and TRBJ2-7 for the parts outside the CDR3, the full variable domain is EAGVAQSPRYKIIEKRQSVAFWCNPISGHATLYWYQQILGQGPKLLIQFQNNGVVDDSQLPKDRFSAERLKGVDSTLKIQPAKLEDSAVYLCASSFQLAAAAYEQYFGPGTRLTVT.

This sequence joins TRBV20-1 and TRBJ2-2; 7 bases are a match to TRBD2. CDR3 length: 14 residues. V lost 0 bases and J lost 7; bases outside the gene matches: 5. Germline loops: CDR1 DFQATT, CDR2 SNEGSKA (reference sequence). The CDR3 sequence is CSARDLGGSGELFF. Written as DNA, the CDR3 is TGCAGTGCTAGAGATCTGGGGGGGAGCGGGGAGCTGTTTTTT.

The rearrangement uses TRBV10-3 and TRBJ1-2, with TRBD1 matching over 7 bases. The ends lost 4 bases at V and 0 bases at J; junction bases unmatched: 17. Germline CDR1 reads ENHRY; CDR2 reads SYGVKD. The CDR3 is made up of 19 amino acids. CDR3 DNA sequence: TGTGCCATCAGTGGGCTCGCTACCAAGACAGGGCGGCCTAACTATGGCTACACCTTC. Translating it yields CAISGLATKTGRPNYGYTF.

A note on this clonotype: This may be a read error, as it is one base from a much larger clone. V usage is TRBV12-3 or TRBV12-4 and J usage is TRBJ1-6, with a tentative D call TRBD1 (5 bases). The CDR3 is 13 amino acids. CDR3 DNA sequence: TGTGCCAGCAGCAGGGACCGAAATTCACACCTCCACTTT. This gives the protein CASSRDRNSHLHF.

There are many counts of this clonotype. V usage is TRBV9 and J usage is TRBJ1-3; TRBD1 might be the D (6 bases). The V gene's germline CDR1 is SGDLS and CDR2 YYNGEE. The ends were cut back, 0 bases at V and 3 bases at J, with 13 bases in the middle. The CDR3 runs to 16 residues. CDR3 amino acids: CASSVEGGLGGNTIYF. The CDR3 DNA reads TGTGCCAGCAGCGTAGAGGGGGGGCTTGGTGGAAACACCATATATTTT.

This clonotype was recorded many times. The rearrangement joins TRBV7-2 to TRBJ2-7, with 9 nucleotides matching TRBD2. The CDR3 sequence is 15 residues long. J was trimmed by 6 bases and V by 5 bases; bases with no gene match: 11. The germline V gene encodes CDR1 SGHTA and CDR2 FQGNSA. The CDR3 loop reads CASSAAGTSSAEQYF. In DNA, the CDR3 is TGTGCCAGCAGCGCGGCCGGGACTAGCAGTGCCGAGCAGTACTTC.

This clonotype was counted ten times or more. The CDR3 region has the DNA TGTGCCAGCAGTTACTTGGAGGGCGACTATGGCTACACCTTC. It codes for CASSYLEGDYGYTF. The chain uses TRBV6-5 and TRBJ1-2; D is uncertain. CDR3 length: 14 amino acids. Germline V lookup: CDR1 MNHEY, CDR2 SVGAGI. The V end lost 1 base, the J end lost 3 bases, and 9 bases lay between the germline ends.

There are many counts of this clonotype. This sequence joins TRBV20-1 and TRBJ1-2; no firm D call. The CDR3 sequence is 12 residues long. Trimming pared 6 bases from V and 8 bases from J, leaving 16 bases between. CDR1 and CDR2 from the germline V gene are DFQATT and SNEGSKA (reference sequence). CDR3 protein: CSARVLLGGYTF. CDR3 coding DNA: TGCAGTGCAAGGGTACTCCTGGGGGGCTACACCTTC.